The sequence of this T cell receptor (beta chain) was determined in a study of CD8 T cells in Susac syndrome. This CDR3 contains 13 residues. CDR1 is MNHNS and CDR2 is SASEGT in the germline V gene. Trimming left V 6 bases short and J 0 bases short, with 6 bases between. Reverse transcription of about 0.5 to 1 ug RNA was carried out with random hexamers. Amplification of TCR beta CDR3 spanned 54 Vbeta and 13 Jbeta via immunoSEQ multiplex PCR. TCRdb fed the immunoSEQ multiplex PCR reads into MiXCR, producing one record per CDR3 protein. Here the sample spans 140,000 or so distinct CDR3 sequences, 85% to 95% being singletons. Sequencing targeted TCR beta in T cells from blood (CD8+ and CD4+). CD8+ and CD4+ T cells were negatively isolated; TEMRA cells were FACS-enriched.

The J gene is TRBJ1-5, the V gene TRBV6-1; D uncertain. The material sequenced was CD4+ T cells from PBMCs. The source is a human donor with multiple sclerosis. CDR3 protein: CASSSYSNQPQHF. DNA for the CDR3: TGTGCCAGCAGCTCGTATAGCAATCAGCCCCAGCATTTT.